These T cell receptor beta chains were read from a single sample in a study of glioma-infiltrating T cells after dendritic cell vaccination. Method: immunoSEQ multiplex PCR; TCRdb's copy keeps in-frame clones and lacks some. The data hold 85,000 to 100,000 clones, with 85% observed a single time. Specimen: blood, collected after dendritic cell vaccination. The receptors shown here come from a human donor with glioblastoma. Both conserved end residues are part of each CDR3. D genes are given only for firm matches. Only part of the rows carry a size: once, few, many, or a class if the clone is expanded.

abundance,v_gene,len,d_gene,j_gene,CDR3aa,CDR3nt
once,TRBV28,15,-,TRBJ2-3,CASSFSTGQVDTQYF,TGTGCCAGCAGTTTTTCCACAGGGCAGGTAGATACGCAGTATTTT
-,TRBV28,15,TRBD2,TRBJ2-7,CASSFRGRASWEQYF,TGTGCCAGCAGTTTTCGGGGGAGGGCATCTTGGGAGCAGTACTTC
-,TRBV15,16,TRBD2,TRBJ2-5,CASTRASGGARETQYF,TGTGCTTCGACGAGGGCTAGCGGGGGGGCCCGGGAGACCCAGTACTTC
-,TRBV15,14,TRBD1,TRBJ2-7,CATSRDRDSYEQYF,TGTGCCACCAGCAGAGATAGGGACAGCTACGAGCAGTACTTC
-,TRBV2,15,TRBD2,TRBJ2-1,CASNLAGGPYNEQFF,TGTGCCAGCAACCTAGCGGGGGGGCCGTACAATGAGCAGTTCTTC
-,TRBV15,14,TRBD1,TRBJ2-1,CATRQGLSDNEQFF,TGTGCCACCCGACAGGGGTTAAGTGACAATGAGCAGTTCTTC
-,TRBV7-6,17,-,TRBJ2-5,CASSLQVPRAPQETQYF,TGTGCCAGCAGCTTACAGGTTCCGCGGGCCCCACAAGAGACCCAGTACTTC
-,TRBV7-9,14,TRBD2,TRBJ2-3,CASNVAGGSDTQYF,TGTGCCAGCAATGTAGCGGGGGGATCAGATACGCAGTATTTT
-,TRBV27,15,TRBD2,TRBJ2-5,CASSQKRDYQETQYF,TGTGCCAGCAGTCAAAAGCGGGACTACCAAGAGACCCAGTACTTC
-,TRBV18,16,TRBD2,TRBJ2-7,CASSEEGTSGTLEQYF,TGTGCCAGCTCAGAGGAGGGGACTAGCGGGACTCTCGAGCAGTACTTC
-,TRBV5-1,16,TRBD2,TRBJ2-7,CASSLESGLAGVEQYF,TGCGCCAGCAGCTTGGAGTCGGGACTAGCGGGAGTCGAGCAGTACTTC
once,TRBV5-6,19,TRBD2,TRBJ2-3,CASSGLAGRRARGTDTQYF,TGTGCCAGCAGCGGTTTAGCGGGGCGGCGGGCAAGAGGCACAGATACGCAGTATTTT
-,TRBV19,16,-,TRBJ2-5,CASSSNLDRFQETQYF,TGTGCCAGTAGTTCCAATCTAGACAGATTCCAAGAGACCCAGTACTTC
-,TRBV10-3,13,TRBD1,TRBJ1-1,CAISGTGDTEAFF,TGTGCCATCAGTGGGACAGGGGACACTGAAGCTTTCTTT
-,TRBV27,14,TRBD1,TRBJ1-5,CATWTGDSNQPQHF,TGTGCCACCTGGACAGGGGATAGCAATCAGCCCCAGCATTTT
-,TRBV7-2,17,TRBD2,TRBJ2-5,CASSPRTSGLYQETQYF,TGTGCCAGCAGCCCGCGCACTAGCGGGTTGTACCAAGAGACCCAGTACTTC
-,TRBV21-1,14,-,TRBJ1-5,CASPPGQGCQPQHF,TGTGCCAGTCCTCCGGGACAGGGGTGTCAGCCCCAGCATTTT
-,TRBV7-6,16,-,TRBJ1-1,CASSQNPGHSNTEAFF,TGTGCCAGCAGCCAGAACCCGGGACATTCGAACACTGAAGCTTTCTTT
-,TRBV25-1,14,-,TRBJ1-1,CASSEQAGPTEAFF,TGTGCCAGCAGTGAACAGGCAGGCCCCACTGAAGCTTTCTTT
-,TRBV7-2,13,TRBD1,TRBJ2-5,CASSQIQGSTQYF,TGTGCCAGCAGCCAGATACAGGGGTCTACCCAGTACTTC
-,TRBV18,18,-,TRBJ1-6,CASSPYGRRESNNSPLHF,TGTGCCAGCTCACCATACGGAAGGAGGGAGTCAAATAATTCACCCCTCCACTTT
few,TRBV25-1,12,-,TRBJ2-1,CAVQGNYNEQFF,TGTGCCGTACAGGGAAACTACAATGAGCAGTTCTTC
-,TRBV29-1,14,-,TRBJ1-1,CSGVVLGYNTEAFF,TGCAGCGGAGTCGTTCTAGGTTATAACACTGAAGCTTTCTTT
few,TRBV28,17,-,TRBJ1-1,CASSLREMSSLNTEAFF,TGTGCCAGCAGTTTAAGGGAGATGAGCAGCCTGAACACTGAAGCTTTCTTT
-,TRBV27,15,-,TRBJ1-4,CASSLSRAGGEKLFF,TGTGCCAGCAGTTTATCTCGGGCCGGGGGTGAAAAACTGTTTTTT
-,TRBV5-1,16,-,TRBJ2-7,CASSLDPLGRTYEQYF,TGCGCCAGCAGCTTGGACCCATTGGGGAGGACCTACGAGCAGTACTTC
-,TRBV6-6,13,-,TRBJ2-5,CASSYSGEGTQYF,TGTGCCAGCAGTTACTCCGGTGAGGGGACCCAGTACTTC
-,TRBV5-1,14,TRBD1,TRBJ2-1,CASRPGQGVGEQFF,TGCGCCAGCAGGCCGGGACAGGGTGTGGGTGAGCAGTTCTTC
-,TRBV4-1,18,TRBD2,TRBJ2-7,CASSQVPGLADLSYEQYF,TGCGCCAGCAGCCAAGTCCCGGGACTAGCGGATCTCTCCTACGAGCAGTACTTC
-,TRBV4-1,13,-,TRBJ1-1,CASAGVGGTEAFF,TGCGCCAGCGCAGGGGTTGGGGGCACTGAAGCTTTCTTT
-,TRBV25-1,13,-,TRBJ2-1,CASSGGVYNEQFF,TGTGCCAGCAGTGGGGGGGTTTACAATGAGCAGTTCTTC
-,TRBV21-1,12,-,TRBJ2-7,CASSKGRVEQYF,TGTGCCAGCAGCAAGGGGAGGGTCGAGCAGTACTTC
-,TRBV9,14,-,TRBJ2-1,CASSPGTPYNEQFF,TGTGCCAGCAGCCCCGGGACTCCCTACAATGAGCAGTTCTTC
few,TRBV27,13,-,TRBJ2-1,CASRPSSYNEQFF,TGTGCCAGCCGTCCGAGCTCCTACAATGAGCAGTTCTTC
once,TRBV19,15,TRBD1,TRBJ2-1,CASRRDRGRSNEQFF,TGTGCCAGTAGACGGGACAGGGGGCGATCGAATGAGCAGTTCTTC
once,TRBV28,16,TRBD1,TRBJ1-5,CASSPWGQGVFQPQHF,TGTGCCAGCAGCCCCTGGGGACAGGGGGTTTTTCAGCCCCAGCATTTT
-,TRBV5-6,17,-,TRBJ2-5,CASSPVTSFKGQETQYF,TGTGCCAGCAGCCCCGTGACTAGTTTTAAAGGCCAAGAGACCCAGTACTTC
-,TRBV9,13,-,TRBJ2-6,CASTPGHQGVLTF,TGTGCCAGCACCCCCGGACACCAGGGCGTCCTGACTTTC
-,TRBV5-4,16,-,TRBJ2-4,CASSFGAGAAKNIQYF,TGTGCCAGCAGCTTCGGGGCGGGGGCAGCCAAAAACATTCAGTACTTC
-,TRBV2,14,TRBD1,TRBJ1-5,CASSEGTGVQPQHF,TGTGCCAGCAGTGAAGGGACAGGGGTGCAGCCCCAGCATTTT
-,TRBV7-3,15,TRBD2,TRBJ2-1,CASSFGLAIYNEQFF,TGTGCCAGCAGCTTTGGACTAGCGATCTACAATGAGCAGTTCTTC
-,TRBV27,19,TRBD1,TRBJ2-2,CASSPHSYSTGMNTGELFF,TGTGCCAGCAGTCCACATTCCTATTCGACAGGGATGAACACCGGGGAGCTGTTTTTT
few,TRBV15,19,-,TRBJ2-1,CATSGGLRSGTNTKNEQFF,TGTGCCACCAGCGGGGGACTCCGTTCTGGTACCAACACAAAAAATGAGCAGTTCTTC
-,TRBV11-2,16,TRBD1,TRBJ1-4,CASSSGTGSVDEKLFF,TGTGCCAGCAGCTCCGGGACAGGGAGCGTGGATGAAAAACTGTTTTTT
-,TRBV6-1,16,-,TRBJ1-2,CASSEVLNRANYGYTF,TGTGCCAGCAGTGAAGTGTTGAACCGAGCTAACTATGGCTACACCTTC
-,TRBV7-2,16,-,TRBJ2-1,CASSLVSLYSHNEQFF,TGTGCCAGCAGCTTAGTCTCGTTGTACAGTCACAATGAGCAGTTCTTC
-,TRBV19,16,TRBD2,TRBJ2-3,CASSSRGGLAGDTQYF,TGTGCCAGTAGTTCCCGGGGGGGACTAGCGGGAGATACGCAGTATTTT
once,TRBV27,14,TRBD1,TRBJ1-2,CASNPTGTGGRYTF,TGTGCCAGCAATCCTACCGGGACAGGGGGCAGGTACACCTTC
-,TRBV21-1,14,-,TRBJ2-7,CASSKGQGSHEQYF,TGTGCCAGCAGCAAAGGACAGGGGTCCCACGAGCAGTACTTC
-,TRBV7-3,13,-,TRBJ2-1,CASSFMAGSEQFF,TGTGCCAGCAGCTTTATGGCGGGGAGTGAGCAGTTCTTC
-,TRBV6-6,16,-,TRBJ2-2,CASSTPGLTNTGELFF,TGTGCCAGCAGTACCCCGGGACTGACGAACACCGGGGAGCTGTTTTTT
-,TRBV28,17,TRBD1,TRBJ2-3,CASSLELGTGKKDTQYF,TGTGCCAGCAGTTTGGAACTAGGGACAGGGAAGAAAGATACGCAGTATTTT
-,TRBV19,15,TRBD2,TRBJ2-3,CASNNPLADTDTQYF,TGTGCCAGTAACAACCCACTAGCGGACACAGATACGCAGTATTTT
-,TRBV4-1,16,-,TRBJ1-5,CASSQDQGQGNQPQHF,TGCGCCAGCAGCCAAGATCAGGGGCAGGGAAATCAGCCCCAGCATTTT
-,TRBV10-3,13,-,TRBJ1-2,CAISGRQDYGYTF,TGTGCCATCAGTGGGAGACAGGACTATGGCTACACCTTC